Given below is one T cell receptor (beta chain) in context. What it binds is unknown. V lost 6 bases and J 9 bases, leaving 21 bases between the germline ends. Germline CDR1 MNHNY, CDR2 SVGAGI (reference sequence). CDR3 length: 15 amino acids. This entry is derived from a study of blood T cells in healthy people across ages. Study outcomes and limitations: The diversity estimates, figures obtained from one million T cells, were considered underestimates.

Donors ranged from roughly 6 to 100 years old and were healthy Caucasians in Russia. PCR was performed a second time for about 6 to 12 cycles using a sample-barcoded 5' primer and a J-beta primer mix. Tagging of each cDNA molecule was performed by a template-switch adaptor with 12 random nucleotides. Via MiXCR, TCRdb re-called the 5' RACE reads, giving one row per CDR3 protein. The table includes approximately 1.5 million distinct CDR3 sequences, approximately 32% detected once. The J gene is TRBJ2-1, the V gene TRBV6-6; tentatively, D is TRBD2 (6 bases). Sequencing used blood. The origin of this receptor is a woman in her thirties in good health. This chain's CDR3 is CASSPPGEQDAEQFF. The CDR3, as DNA: TGTGCCAGCAGCCCACCGGGGGAACAGGACGCTGAGCAGTTCTTC.